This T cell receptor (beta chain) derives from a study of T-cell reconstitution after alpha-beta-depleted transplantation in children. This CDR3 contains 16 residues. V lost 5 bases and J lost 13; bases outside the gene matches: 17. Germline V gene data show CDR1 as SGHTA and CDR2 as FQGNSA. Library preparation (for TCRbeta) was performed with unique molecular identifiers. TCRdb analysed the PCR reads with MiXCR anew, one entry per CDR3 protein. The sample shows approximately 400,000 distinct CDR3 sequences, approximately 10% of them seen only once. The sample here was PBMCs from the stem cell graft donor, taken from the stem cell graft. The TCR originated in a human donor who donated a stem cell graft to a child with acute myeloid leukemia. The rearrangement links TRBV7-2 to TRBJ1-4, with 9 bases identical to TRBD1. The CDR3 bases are TGTGCCAGCAGCCCGAAAGGAGGGACAGGGATAGGAGTACTGTTTTTT. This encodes CASSPKGGTGIGVLFF.